Listed below are T cell receptor beta chains from one sample, sequenced in a study of regulatory T cells in long-lasting Graves disease. MiXCR was run by TCRdb on the multiplex PCR reads, yielding one entry per CDR3 protein. The top ten clones hold 12% of a sample with 550,000 to 650,000 distinct CDR3 sequences, about 16% of them seen once. The same sample was also used in a study of T cells in Graves' hyperthyroidism and ophthalmopathy.

Sequencing was performed on peripheral blood mononuclear cells (PBMCs), taken at new diagnosis, from a patient treated with antithyroid drugs. The source is a man between 18 and 35 years old with Graves disease. Both conserved end residues are part of each CDR3. A D gene is named only where the DNA matches it firmly. Some rows mark clone size as missing; the rest say once, few, many or name a class of expanded clone.

v_gene: TRBV27
j_gene: TRBJ2-2
d_gene: .
abundance: .
CDR3aa: CASSREHHGELFF
CDR3nt: TGTGCCAGCAGCCGAGAACACCACGGGGAGCTGTTTTTT

v_gene: TRBV20-1
j_gene: TRBJ2-2
d_gene: .
abundance: many
CDR3aa: CSANRRGGPGELFF
CDR3nt: TGCAGTGCTAATCGGAGGGGAGGACCCGGGGAGCTGTTTTTT

v_gene: TRBV20-1
j_gene: TRBJ2-1
d_gene: TRBD1
abundance: few
CDR3aa: CSVLDRRMAHNEQFF
CDR3nt: TGCAGTGTGTTGGACAGGCGTATGGCCCACAATGAGCAGTTCTTC

v_gene: TRBV7-9
j_gene: TRBJ1-1
d_gene: .
abundance: many
CDR3aa: CASSLPNGGTEAFF
CDR3nt: TGTGCCAGCAGCTTACCAAACGGGGGCACTGAAGCTTTCTTT

v_gene: TRBV6-1
j_gene: TRBJ1-3
d_gene: .
abundance: few
CDR3aa: CASRRHSSGNTIYF
CDR3nt: TGTGCCAGCAGAAGACATAGCTCTGGAAACACCATATATTTT

v_gene: TRBV3-1
j_gene: TRBJ1-2
d_gene: .
abundance: few
CDR3aa: CASSQDSGALYGYTF
CDR3nt: TGTGCCAGCAGCCAAGATTCAGGAGCCCTCTATGGCTACACCTTC

v_gene: TRBV15
j_gene: TRBJ1-2
d_gene: .
abundance: once
CDR3aa: CATSDGRVGSGYTF
CDR3nt: TGTGCCACCAGCGATGGACGGGTGGGTAGTGGCTACACCTTC

v_gene: TRBV25-1
j_gene: TRBJ2-2
d_gene: .
abundance: few
CDR3aa: CASSELQGNTGELFF
CDR3nt: TGTGCCAGCAGTGAACTACAGGGGAACACCGGGGAGCTGTTTTTT

v_gene: TRBV12-3/TRBV12-4
j_gene: TRBJ2-5
d_gene: TRBD2
abundance: many
CDR3aa: CATGSGGQETQYF
CDR3nt: TGTGCCACAGGGAGCGGGGGTCAAGAGACCCAGTACTTC

v_gene: TRBV13
j_gene: TRBJ2-4
d_gene: .
abundance: .
CDR3aa: CASSVANDGIQYF
CDR3nt: TGTGCCAGCAGCGTAGCGAACGACGGCATTCAGTACTTC

v_gene: TRBV12-3/TRBV12-4
j_gene: TRBJ1-1
d_gene: .
abundance: many
CDR3aa: CASSLTGSRLLELFF
CDR3nt: TGTGCCAGCAGTTTAACAGGTAGCCGCCTTCTGGAGCTTTTCTTT

v_gene: TRBV30
j_gene: TRBJ2-1
d_gene: TRBD2
abundance: many
CDR3aa: CAWVGLAGNHNEQFF
CDR3nt: TGTGCCTGGGTTGGGCTAGCGGGTAACCACAATGAGCAGTTCTTC

v_gene: TRBV12-3/TRBV12-4
j_gene: TRBJ2-2
d_gene: .
abundance: .
CDR3aa: CASSLGLALGTGELFF
CDR3nt: TGTGCCAGCAGTTTAGGTCTAGCGTTGGGCACCGGGGAGCTGTTTTTT

v_gene: TRBV9
j_gene: TRBJ1-2
d_gene: .
abundance: many
CDR3aa: CASSVPGGGYTF
CDR3nt: TGTGCCAGCAGCGTACCGGGCGGAGGCTACACCTTC

v_gene: TRBV19
j_gene: TRBJ1-4
d_gene: TRBD1
abundance: .
CDR3aa: CARGQGNEKLFF
CDR3nt: TGTGCCAGAGGACAGGGCAATGAAAAACTGTTTTTT